A selection of T cell receptor beta chains follows, all from one sample in a study of control samples from healthy donors and cancer patients. Clones were sequenced by immunoSEQ multiplex PCR, and TCRdb holds only the in-frame ones, with some missing. The sample gives 130,000 or so clones, 85% to 90% of which show up once; approximately 8% is in the top ten. Sequences were obtained from PBMCs. The receptors here all came from a man over 45 with head and neck cancer. The CDR3 runs from the conserved cysteine through the conserved F or W. Each record gives: J gene, clone size, D gene, V gene, CDR3 protein, CDR3 DNA. A D gene is named only where the DNA matches it firmly. Size is omitted from some rows. Given values are once, few, many or a class for expanded clones.

j_gene: TRBJ2-5; abundance: -; d_gene: -; v_gene: TRBV28; CDR3aa: CASSSLLAEGVRETQYF; CDR3nt: TGTGCCAGCAGTTCACTGCTAGCGGAGGGGGTGAGGGAGACCCAGTACTTC
j_gene: TRBJ2-3; abundance: once; d_gene: -; v_gene: TRBV9; CDR3aa: CASSVEASLRDTQYF; CDR3nt: TGTGCCAGCAGCGTAGAGGCTAGCCTGCGGGATACGCAGTATTTT
j_gene: TRBJ2-1; abundance: few; d_gene: TRBD2; v_gene: TRBV29-1; CDR3aa: CSVYGTSGSYNEQFF; CDR3nt: TGCAGCGTTTACGGGACTAGCGGCTCCTACAATGAGCAGTTCTTC
j_gene: TRBJ2-7; abundance: -; d_gene: TRBD1; v_gene: TRBV9; CDR3aa: CASSVTGGAYEQYF; CDR3nt: TGTGCCAGCAGCGTTACAGGGGGCGCTTACGAGCAGTACTTC
j_gene: TRBJ1-2; abundance: -; d_gene: TRBD1; v_gene: TRBV6-6; CDR3aa: CATGTAYGYTF; CDR3nt: TGTGCCACCGGGACAGCCTATGGCTACACCTTC
j_gene: TRBJ2-7; abundance: -; d_gene: -; v_gene: TRBV3-1/TRBV3-2; CDR3aa: CASSQAGYEQYF; CDR3nt: TGTGCCAGCAGCCAAGCAGGGTACGAGCAGTACTTC
j_gene: TRBJ2-2; abundance: -; d_gene: TRBD2; v_gene: TRBV6-1; CDR3aa: CASSETRGAGELFF; CDR3nt: TGTGCCAGCAGTGAAACGCGGGGGGCCGGGGAGCTGTTTTTT
j_gene: TRBJ1-5; abundance: -; d_gene: -; v_gene: TRBV5-1; CDR3aa: CASSLWAGGNQPQHF; CDR3nt: TGCGCCAGCAGCTTGTGGGCAGGGGGCAATCAGCCCCAGCATTTT
j_gene: TRBJ1-1; abundance: -; d_gene: -; v_gene: TRBV30; CDR3aa: CASSTGGLNTEAFF; CDR3nt: TGTGCCTCATCTACGGGAGGATTGAACACTGAAGCTTTCTTT
j_gene: TRBJ2-7; abundance: -; d_gene: -; v_gene: TRBV10-1; CDR3aa: CASPRGCEQYF; CDR3nt: TGCGCCAGCCCCCGTGGCTGCGAGCAGTACTTC
j_gene: TRBJ2-3; abundance: -; d_gene: -; v_gene: TRBV14; CDR3aa: CASSPRGTDTQYF; CDR3nt: TGTGCCAGCAGCCCCCGGGGCACAGATACGCAGTATTTT
j_gene: TRBJ2-7; abundance: -; d_gene: -; v_gene: TRBV28; CDR3aa: CASSSGRGYEQYF; CDR3nt: TGTGCCAGCAGCTCGGGCCGGGGCTACGAGCAGTACTTC
j_gene: TRBJ1-2; abundance: -; d_gene: TRBD1; v_gene: TRBV24-1; CDR3aa: CATSEPGQGGGYTF; CDR3nt: TGTGCCACCAGTGAGCCCGGACAGGGTGGGGGCTACACCTTC
j_gene: TRBJ1-1; abundance: -; d_gene: -; v_gene: TRBV11-2; CDR3aa: CASSPGGPGTEAFF; CDR3nt: TGTGCCAGCAGCCCCGGGGGCCCAGGCACTGAAGCTTTCTTT
j_gene: TRBJ2-5; abundance: -; d_gene: -; v_gene: TRBV5-6; CDR3aa: CASSLDEKETQYF; CDR3nt: TGTGCCAGCAGCTTGGACGAAAAAGAGACCCAGTACTTC
j_gene: TRBJ2-3; abundance: -; d_gene: -; v_gene: TRBV7-6; CDR3aa: CASSPRGRVGYTDTQYF; CDR3nt: TGTGCCAGCAGCCCTAGGGGACGAGTAGGTTACACAGATACGCAGTATTTT
j_gene: TRBJ2-6; abundance: -; d_gene: -; v_gene: TRBV7-2; CDR3aa: CASSPPSISGANVLTF; CDR3nt: TGTGCCAGCAGCCCACCCTCAATCTCTGGGGCCAACGTCCTGACTTTC
j_gene: TRBJ2-1; abundance: -; d_gene: -; v_gene: TRBV15; CDR3aa: CATSGGTVSSDEQFF; CDR3nt: TGTGCCACCAGCGGTGGGACTGTTTCATCCGATGAGCAGTTCTTC
j_gene: TRBJ1-2; abundance: -; d_gene: -; v_gene: TRBV18; CDR3aa: CASSPVEAKNGYTF; CDR3nt: TGTGCCAGCTCACCAGTGGAGGCGAAAAATGGCTACACCTTC
j_gene: TRBJ1-3; abundance: -; d_gene: -; v_gene: TRBV9; CDR3aa: CASSVDGSSGNTIYF; CDR3nt: TGTGCCAGCAGCGTAGACGGGAGCTCTGGAAACACCATATATTTT
j_gene: TRBJ2-3; abundance: -; d_gene: -; v_gene: TRBV5-5; CDR3aa: CASSSAGLTTDTQYF; CDR3nt: TGTGCCAGCAGCTCCGCGGGACTTACCACAGATACGCAGTATTTT
j_gene: TRBJ1-4; abundance: -; d_gene: -; v_gene: TRBV29-1; CDR3aa: CSVAGTTNEKLFF; CDR3nt: TGCAGCGTTGCCGGGACAACTAATGAAAAACTGTTTTTT
j_gene: TRBJ1-5; abundance: -; d_gene: TRBD1; v_gene: TRBV5-1; CDR3aa: CASRQGAGQPQHF; CDR3nt: TGCGCCAGCAGGCAGGGGGCCGGGCAGCCCCAGCATTTT
j_gene: TRBJ1-2; abundance: few; d_gene: -; v_gene: TRBV7-9; CDR3aa: CASSLSLAYGYTF; CDR3nt: TGTGCCAGCAGCTTATCTTTGGCATATGGCTACACCTTC
j_gene: TRBJ2-1; abundance: -; d_gene: TRBD2; v_gene: TRBV5-8; CDR3aa: CASSLSLAGGPYNEQFF; CDR3nt: TGTGCCAGCAGCTTGTCCCTAGCGGGGGGTCCCTACAATGAGCAGTTCTTC
j_gene: TRBJ2-7; abundance: -; d_gene: TRBD2; v_gene: TRBV7-6; CDR3aa: CASSSRVAGGGFDEQYF; CDR3nt: TGTGCCAGCAGCTCAAGAGTAGCGGGAGGGGGTTTCGACGAGCAGTACTTC
j_gene: TRBJ2-7; abundance: -; d_gene: -; v_gene: TRBV5-5; CDR3aa: CASSLTLERYEQYF; CDR3nt: TGTGCCAGCAGCTTGACGCTAGAAAGGTACGAGCAGTACTTC
j_gene: TRBJ2-6; abundance: -; d_gene: -; v_gene: TRBV29-1; CDR3aa: CSVTIGVSGANVLTF; CDR3nt: TGCAGCGTTACGATCGGTGTGAGCGGGGCCAACGTCCTGACTTTC
j_gene: TRBJ1-1; abundance: -; d_gene: TRBD1; v_gene: TRBV2; CDR3aa: CASSERRTGSSSEAFF; CDR3nt: TGTGCCAGCAGTGAAAGGAGGACAGGGTCCAGCTCTGAAGCTTTCTTT
j_gene: TRBJ1-2; abundance: -; d_gene: -; v_gene: TRBV19; CDR3aa: CASSTGREGYTF; CDR3nt: TGTGCCAGTTCCACCGGGCGCGAAGGCTACACCTTC
j_gene: TRBJ2-7; abundance: few; d_gene: -; v_gene: TRBV19; CDR3aa: CASSVGSSDPSGQYF; CDR3nt: TGTGCCAGTAGTGTCGGATCTTCTGATCCCTCCGGGCAGTACTTC